The next 24 T cell receptor beta chains were all read from a single sample in a study of shared clonotypes between healthy human individuals. Only CD45RO-negative cells positively selected for CCR7 counted as naive CD8 cells, so terminally differentiated effector memory CD45RA+ cells were excluded. Clones were read by immunoSEQ multiplex PCR, and TCRdb kept only the in-frame ones, dropping some. In the table there are approximately 740,000 clones, about 92% of which are singletons. The sequenced material came from naive CD8+ T cells sorted from blood. Every receptor here comes from a man aged 25-40 years in good health.

The gene calls are TRBV25-1 and TRBJ2-7, with 9 bases matching TRBD1. CDR1 is MGHDK and CDR2 is SYGVNS in the germline V gene. This CDR3 has 15 residues. V lost 6 bases, J lost 0 bases, and 6 bases stayed unmatched. In DNA, the CDR3 is TGTGCCAGCAGAACCGGGACAGGGCCCTCCTACGAGCAGTACTTC. Encoded protein: CASRTGTGPSYEQYF.

The genes are TRBV27 and TRBJ2-7; 7 positions agree with TRBD1. The CDR3 is 15 residues long. With 6 bases clipped from V and 7 bases from J, the junction kept 15 bases outside the gene matches. CDR1 and CDR2 from the germline V gene are MNHEY and SMNVEV (reference sequence). The DNA for the CDR3 is TGTGCCAGCAGATTCAAGGGAGACAGGGTCCGTGAGCAGTACTTC. It translates to CASRFKGDRVREQYF.

The chain joins TRBV6-5 to TRBJ1-2; 7 bases are shared with TRBD1. This CDR3 is 13 amino acids long. CDR1 MNHEY and CDR2 SVGAGI come from the germline V gene. Unmatched junction bases numbered 9, after V lost 6 bases and J lost 8 bases. The CDR3 bases are TGTGCCAGCAGGATAACAGGGGAGGGGGGCTACACCTTC. It encodes CASRITGEGGYTF.

This rearrangement joins TRBV7-9 to TRBJ2-7; unclear D gene. The V gene's germline CDR1 is SEHNR and CDR2 FQNEAQ (reference sequence). This CDR3 region has 14 residues. V shed 1 base and J shed 0 bases, with 7 bases lying between them. In nucleotides, the CDR3 is TGTGCCAGCAGCTTAGACGGTTACTCCTACGAGCAGTACTTC. Encoded protein: CASSLDGYSYEQYF.

J is TRBJ2-3 and V is TRBV4-1; 13 bases fit TRBD2. The ends lost 0 bases at V and 2 bases at J; junction bases unmatched: 5. The CDR3 spans 18 residues. Per germline, CDR1 MGHRA and CDR2 YSYEKL. The DNA for the CDR3 is TGCGCCAGCAGCCAAGATGGGGGACTAGCGGGATACACAGATACGCAGTATTTT. This gives the protein CASSQDGGLAGYTDTQYF.

As regards this clone: This same CDR3 is encoded by further DNA sequences in the sample. The chain links TRBV5-4 to TRBJ1-1; D is possibly TRBD1 (5 bases). Germline CDR1 SGHNT, CDR2 YYREEE (reference sequence). V was trimmed by 1 base and J by 0 bases, leaving 7 bases between them. The CDR3 consists of 14 residues. CDR3 in amino acids: CASSLTGMNTEAFF. In nucleotides, the CDR3 is TGTGCCAGCAGCTTGACAGGCATGAACACTGAAGCTTTCTTT.

Worth noting for this clone: Additional DNA sequences in this sample encode the identical CDR3. The chain links TRBV7-9 to TRBJ2-7; the match to TRBD1 covers 7 bases. Germline CDR1 SEHNR, CDR2 FQNEAQ (reference sequence). There are 13 residues in the CDR3. The V gene end was trimmed by 4 bases and the J gene end by 4 bases; junction bases not matched to a gene: 4. CDR3 in amino acids: CASSSRDRYEQYF. The CDR3 DNA reads TGTGCCAGCAGCTCCCGGGACAGATACGAGCAGTACTTC. The variable domain in full, completed from reference TRBV7-9 and TRBJ2-7, reads DTGVSQNPRHKITKRGQNVTFRCDPISEHNRLYWYRQTLGQGPEFLTYFQNEAQLEKSRLLSDRFSAERPKGSFSTLEIQRTEQGDSAMYLCASSSRDRYEQYFGPGTRLTVT.

The J gene is TRBJ2-5, the V gene TRBV2; D uncertain. The germline V gene has CDR1 SNHLY and CDR2 FYNNEI. This CDR3 is 14 amino acids long. V lost 6 bases and J 2 bases, leaving 13 bases between the germline ends. The CDR3 sequence: CASRRLRQQETQYF. The CDR3 DNA reads as TGTGCCAGCAGAAGGCTGAGGCAGCAAGAGACCCAGTACTTC.

This chain uses TRBV6-1 with TRBJ2-2; TRBD2 agrees at 10 bases. Germline trimming cut 4 bases from V and 1 base from J; bases unmatched to any gene: 6. The germline CDR1 and CDR2 sequences are MNHNS and SASEGT. The CDR3 loop spans 17 amino acids. For the CDR3, the DNA is TGTGCCAGCAGTGGACTAGCGGGTTGGGAGAACACCGGGGAGCTGTTTTTT. Translated: CASSGLAGWENTGELFF.

The chain carries TRBV9 and TRBJ2-7, with D unresolved. V was pared by 4 bases and J by 7 bases, with 18 bases between. The germline V gene has CDR1 SGDLS and CDR2 YYNGEE. CDR3 length equals 14 residues. The CDR3 region is CASSSGGVLGEQYF. In nucleotides, the CDR3 is TGTGCCAGCAGCTCCGGTGGGGTCCTGGGAGAGCAGTACTTC.

This clone showed up just once. The chain uses TRBV9 and TRBJ2-3, with 8 bases matching TRBD1. The CDR3 contains 17 residues. V lost 3 bases, J lost 1 base, and 10 bases stayed unmatched. Germline CDR1 reads SGDLS; CDR2 reads YYNGEE. CDR3 residues: CASSARGGQGGTDTQYF. The CDR3 nucleotides are TGTGCCAGCAGCGCACGGGGAGGACAGGGAGGCACAGATACGCAGTATTTT.

Remarks on this clone: The same CDR3 can be traced to other DNA sequences in this sample. V and J are TRBV27 and TRBJ2-7; 8 bases match TRBD1. With 5 bases clipped from V and 2 bases from J, the junction kept 5 bases outside the gene matches. Germline V gene lookup returns CDR1 MNHEY and CDR2 SMNVEV (reference sequence). This CDR3 region has 14 residues. The CDR3 loop is CASSLGQGTYEQYF. In nucleotides, the CDR3 is TGTGCCAGCAGTCTCGGACAGGGTACCTACGAGCAGTACTTC.

The V gene is TRBV10-3, the J gene TRBJ2-7; D tentatively reads TRBD1 or TRBD2 (6 bases each). V lost 2 bases and J lost 2, with 13 bases in between. CDR3 length: 15 residues. Germline values: CDR1 ENHRY, CDR2 SYGVKD. The CDR3 sequence is CAISEGLGGAYEQYF. The CDR3 region has the DNA TGTGCCATCAGTGAGGGTCTCGGGGGCGCCTACGAGCAGTACTTC.

This clone has only a few counts. J is TRBJ1-2 and V is TRBV5-8; D is unresolved. This CDR3 region has 12 residues. Between the trimmed V and J ends, which lost 3 bases and 2 bases, there was a span of 5 bases. The germline CDR1 and CDR2 sequences are SGHTS and YDEGEE. DNA of the CDR3: TGTGCCAGCAGCTCCGACAACTATGGCTACACCTTC. Protein: CASSSDNYGYTF.

A single count supports this clone. V usage is TRBV11-3 and J usage is TRBJ1-5; D possibly corresponds to TRBD1 (6 bases). CDR1 is SGHNT, CDR2 YENEEA, per germline. V lost 5 bases, J lost 7 bases, and 15 bases lay in between. The CDR3 covers 14 residues. CDR3 amino acids: CASSPRQASQPQHF. DNA of the CDR3: TGTGCCAGCAGCCCCAGACAGGCGTCCCAGCCCCAGCATTTT.

This chain connects TRBV7-9 to TRBJ2-7; possible D gene TRBD1, 5 bases. V lost 2 bases to trimming and J lost 5 bases, with 19 bases between them. This CDR3 contains 16 residues. Germline-derived CDR1 and CDR2 are SEHNR and FQNEAQ (reference sequence). CDR3 DNA: TGTGCCAGCAGCTTAAGGGTGGCAGGGATGGGTAACGAGCAGTACTTC. Residues: CASSLRVAGMGNEQYF.

The gene calls are TRBV5-4 and TRBJ2-1; 7 bases match TRBD2. This CDR3 has 14 amino acids. V shed 3 bases and J 8 bases; nucleotides not matched to a gene: 8. Germline CDR1 reads SGHNT; CDR2 reads YYREEE (reference sequence). CDR3 DNA: TGTGCCAGCAGCTCCGGGACTATCGGCGATGAGCAGTTCTTC. As protein: CASSSGTIGDEQFF.

With respect to this clone: Additional DNA sequences in this sample encode the identical CDR3. The V gene is TRBV27, the J gene TRBJ2-7; 11 bases line up with TRBD2. V trimming: 0 bases; J trimming: 1 base; junction bases outside the gene matches: 2. This CDR3 contains 16 residues. Germline values: CDR1 MNHEY, CDR2 SMNVEV (reference sequence). CDR3 region: CASSLSGTSGSYEQYF. In DNA, the CDR3 is TGTGCCAGCAGTTTATCTGGGACTAGCGGATCCTACGAGCAGTACTTC.

The chain couples TRBV29-1 to TRBJ2-3, with D possibly being TRBD2 (5 bases). Germline assignment: CDR1 SQVTM and CDR2 ANQGSEA. The CDR3 is 16 amino acids. The V gene lost 1 base and the J gene lost 2 bases, with 16 bases spanning the gap. The CDR3 DNA sequence: TGCAGCGTTGAAGGGATGTTAAGAGGGCACACAGATACGCAGTATTTT. Translating it yields CSVEGMLRGHTDTQYF.

This clone was recorded only once. The chain couples TRBV29-1 to TRBJ2-1; no clear D. V lost 6 bases to trimming and J lost 2 bases, with 11 bases between them. Germline CDR1 reads SQVTM; CDR2 reads ANQGSEA. This CDR3 spans 13 amino acids. For the CDR3, the DNA is TGCAGCGTCTCCGAATCCACCTACAATGAGCAGTTCTTC. Translation gives CSVSESTYNEQFF.

V is TRBV29-1 and J is TRBJ2-1, with 7 bases aligning to TRBD2. The CDR3 consists of 17 residues. V dropped 1 base and J dropped 0; count of bases not matched to a gene: 9. Germline V CDR1 and CDR2: SQVTM, ANQGSEA. The CDR3 bases are TGCAGCGTTGAAGGTCTAGCGGACCTTGGCTCCTACAATGAGCAGTTCTTC. Translation gives CSVEGLADLGSYNEQFF.

This clone was counted once. The CDR3 is CASSLSSPPLGTDTQYF. The CDR3 coding sequence is TGTGCCAGCAGTTTGTCTTCCCCGCCACTCGGCACAGATACGCAGTATTTT. The chain combines TRBV27 with TRBJ2-3; no clear D gene. The CDR3 totals 17 residues. Germline CDR1 is MNHEY and CDR2 is SMNVEV (reference sequence). Trimming cost V 3 bases and J 1 base, with 17 bases left between them.

The chain uses TRBV19 and TRBJ2-7, with no clear D. CDR3 length equals 12 residues. The germline gives CDR1 LNHDA, CDR2 SQIVND (reference sequence). V was trimmed by 8 bases and J by 0 bases, leaving 8 bases between them. CDR3 nucleotides: TGTGCCAGTCACGGACCCTCCTACGAGCAGTACTTC. Translating gives CASHGPSYEQYF. The full variable domain, completed using reference TRBV19 and TRBJ2-7, is DGGITQSPKYLFRKEGQNVTLSCEQNLNHDAMYWYRQDPGQGLRLIYYSQIVNDFQKGDIAEGYSVSREKKESFPLTVTSAQKNPTAFYLCASHGPSYEQYFGPGTRLTVT.

The chain links TRBV21-1 to TRBJ2-3; no DNA check was done on the table's D call, TRBD1. TRBV21-1 is an annotated pseudogene. CDR3 length equals 17 residues. CDR3: CASSKERTGVSTDTQYF. CDR3 nucleotide sequence: TGTGCCAGCAGCAAAGAAAGGACAGGGGTAAGCACAGATACGCAGTATTTT.